Below are 20 T cell receptor beta chains sequenced from a single sample in a study of blood T cells in healthy people across ages. Alongside a J-beta primer mix, a sample-barcoded 5' primer served in a second PCR lasting about 7 to 11 cycles. TCRdb independently ran MiXCR on the 5' RACE reads; one entry per CDR3 protein. The table shows roughly 1,700,000 distinct CDR3 sequences, with 28% occurring only once. The source material was blood. These receptor sequences come from a woman aged 25 to 39 in good health.

The table lists this clonotype with many counts. This chain connects TRBV5-1 to TRBJ2-5, with unresolved D. The CDR3 runs to 16 residues. Germline V lookup: CDR1 SGHRS, CDR2 YFSETQ. V lost 1 base, J lost 2 bases, and 15 bases lay in between. The CDR3 reads CASSLLASAGQETQYF. In DNA, the CDR3 is TGCGCCAGCAGCTTGCTTGCATCCGCCGGACAAGAGACCCAGTACTTC. The full variable domain, with the rest looked up from reference TRBV5-1 and TRBJ2-5, is KAGVTQTPRYLIKTRGQQVTLSCSPISGHRSVSWYQQTPGQGLQFLFEYFSETQRNKGNFPGRFSGRQFSNSRSEMNVSTLELGDSALYLCASSLLASAGQETQYFGPGTRLLVL.

Details on this clonotype: A much larger clone lies a single base off, so this may be a read error. V gene TRBV29-1 combines with J gene TRBJ2-3; 10 bases are shared with TRBD1. The CDR3 runs to 14 residues. Germline CDR1 is SQVTM and CDR2 is ANQGSEA. The V and J ends lost 4 bases and 5 bases, in that order; junction bases with no gene match: 6. The chain's CDR3 is CSVADRGMGDTQYF. In nucleotides, the CDR3 is TGCAGCGTTGCGGACAGGGGGATGGGAGATACGCAGTATTTT.

This clonotype was found many times. This chain joins TRBV7-9 and TRBJ2-7; D gene unclear. Germline CDR1 is SEHNR and CDR2 is FQNEAQ (reference sequence). With 2 bases removed from V and 0 bases from J, the gap between germline ends came to 5 bases. The CDR3 sequence is 13 residues long. The CDR3 region is CASSLPSSYEQYF. CDR3 DNA: TGTGCCAGCAGCTTACCCAGCTCCTACGAGCAGTACTTC.

This clonotype was counted a single time. The genes are TRBV5-5 and TRBJ2-7; D call uncertain. V was clipped by 2 bases and J by 0 bases, with 12 bases between them. Germline V gives CDR1 SGHKS, CDR2 YYEKEE (reference sequence). There are 15 residues in the CDR3. Written as DNA, the CDR3 is TGTGCCAGCAGCTTTCTGGTCACCCCCTCCTACGAGCAGTACTTC. Its translation: CASSFLVTPSYEQYF.

This clonotype was observed a handful of times. V and J are TRBV19 and TRBJ2-1; tentatively, D is TRBD1 (5 bases). This CDR3 comprises 13 residues. CDR1 is LNHDA, CDR2 SQIVND, per germline (reference sequence). The germline V and J ends were trimmed by 5 bases and 7 bases, with 12 bases remaining between them. CDR3: CASSPSGANEQFF. The CDR3 DNA sequence: TGTGCCAGTAGTCCCTCTGGGGCAAATGAGCAGTTCTTC.

The chain employs TRBV5-1 and TRBJ2-1, with 13 nucleotides matching TRBD2. The germline V gene encodes CDR1 SGHRS and CDR2 YFSETQ. J gave up 15 bases and V 0 bases, and 9 bases lay outside the gene matches. The CDR3 is 15 amino acids. CDR3 bases: TGCGCCAGCAGCTTGGGGACTAGCGGGAGTTGGGGCCGGTTCTTC. Its protein is CASSLGTSGSWGRFF.

This clonotype was counted between two and nine times. A junction boundary mismatches the germline segment, possibly from a read error. The V call is TRBV5-6, the J call TRBJ2-7; D is unresolved. The V gene's germline CDR1 is SGHDT and CDR2 YYEEEE. The CDR3 runs to 13 residues. The CDR3 here is CASSLLGSDEQYF. CDR3 bases: TGTGCCAGCAGCTTGTTGGGCTCCGACGAGCAGTACTTC.

This clonotype occurred many times. The chain joins TRBV30 to TRBJ2-6; D not resolved. The CDR3 sequence is 15 residues long. The germline V gene encodes CDR1 GTSNPN and CDR2 SVGIG (reference sequence). The germline V and J ends were trimmed by 7 bases and 2 bases, with 15 bases remaining between them. The CDR3: CAFRPKLTGANVLTF. CDR3 nucleotide sequence: TGTGCCTTCCGACCGAAACTAACTGGGGCCAACGTCCTGACTTTC.

This CDR3 reads CASSLVNSGEAFF. The CDR3 DNA sequence: TGTGCCAGCAGTTTAGTGAACTCGGGTGAAGCTTTCTTT. This chain connects TRBV12-3 or TRBV12-4 to TRBJ1-1; D gene ambiguous. V lost 1 base, J lost 7 bases, and 10 bases lay in between. The CDR3 is 13 residues long.

This clonotype was seen only a few times. The V gene is TRBV7-2, the J gene TRBJ2-7; 8 bases align to TRBD1. The germline V gene encodes CDR1 SGHTA and CDR2 FQGNSA. Trimming removed 5 bases from V and 6 bases from J; junction bases left unmatched: 9. The CDR3 sequence is 14 residues long. CDR3 in DNA: TGTGCCAGCAGCCCCCGGACAGGGCCCGCCGAGCAGTACTTC. Translated, it gives CASSPRTGPAEQYF.

This clonotype was counted ten times or more. This sequence joins TRBV7-2 and TRBJ2-7, with TRBD2 as a possible D gene (6 bases). Germline V gives CDR1 SGHTA, CDR2 FQGNSA. Trimming stripped 0 bases from V and 5 bases from J, with 17 bases between. CDR3 length: 16 amino acids. Here the CDR3 DNA reads TGTGCCAGCAGCTTAGCGCGGGGAGTGAATGCGAACGAGCAGTACTTC. As protein: CASSLARGVNANEQYF.

On this clonotype: The junction shows a germline mismatch at one end, possibly a read error. This chain links TRBV20-1 with TRBJ2-5, with D tentatively TRBD2 (5 bases). The CDR3 covers 13 residues. Germline CDR1 and CDR2: DFQATT and SNEGSKA (reference sequence). CDR3 sequence reads: CSAGTGNQGTQYF. CDR3 bases: TGCAGTGCAGGCACCGGGAACCAAGGGACCCAGTACTTC.

Regarding this clonotype: At one end the junction does not follow the germline gene, possibly because of a read error. The genes are TRBV5-1 and TRBJ1-2; D is unclear. Germline lookup yields CDR1 SGHRS and CDR2 YFSETQ. The CDR3 has 13 amino acids. For the CDR3, the DNA is TGCGTCAGCAGTTCTGACGTGAACTATGGCTACACCTTC. Translating it yields CVSSSDVNYGYTF.

This chain connects TRBV7-9 to TRBJ2-7; 7 bases match TRBD1. The end of the DNA fits TRBJ2-5 better, so the J call may be wrong. The CDR3 consists of 14 residues. Germline values: CDR1 SEHNR, CDR2 FQNEAQ (reference sequence). CDR3 in DNA: TGTGCCAGCAGCACCCGACAGGGTTGGGAGACCCAGTACTTC. It codes for CASSTRQGWETQYF.

This chain uses TRBV14 with TRBJ2-1; D ambiguous. V gave up 5 bases and J gave up 8 bases, with 7 bases separating them. Per the germline V gene, CDR1 is SGHDN and CDR2 is FVKESK. The CDR3 has 11 residues. The DNA for the CDR3 is TGTGCCAGCAGCTACTTTGATGAGCAGTTCTTC. Translation gives CASSYFDEQFF.

A few counts support this clonotype. The chain combines TRBV5-5 with TRBJ1-4, with TRBD1 as a possible D gene (6 bases). V was cut by 1 base and J by 8 bases, with 15 bases left in between. Germline values: CDR1 SGHKS, CDR2 YYEKEE (reference sequence). The CDR3 covers 15 residues. CDR3 nucleotides: TGTGCCAGCAGCTTGAGTCGGCAGGGGAGGGAAAAACTGTTTTTT. It is translated as CASSLSRQGREKLFF.

The table lists this clonotype with many counts. The chain couples TRBV13 to TRBJ1-2; the D is unclear. This CDR3 is 12 amino acids long. CDR1 PRHDT and CDR2 FYEKMQ come from the germline V gene (reference sequence). V gave up 5 bases and J gave up 4 bases, with 8 bases separating them. For the CDR3, the DNA is TGTGCCAGCAGCCCCCGGGTCTATGGCTACACCTTC. Translation: CASSPRVYGYTF.

This clonotype came up once. This may be a read error, as it is one base from a much larger clone. The chain uses TRBV20-1 and TRBJ2-1; 7 bases align to TRBD1. Germline V lookup: CDR1 DFQATT, CDR2 SNEGSKA (reference sequence). Trimming took 6 bases from V and 10 from J; bases not matched to a gene: 6. The CDR3 is made up of 11 amino acids. The CDR3: CSAGTVYEQFF. The CDR3 DNA follows: TGCAGTGCCGGGACAGTGTACGAGCAGTTCTTC.

The chain uses TRBV7-9 and TRBJ2-5; 7 bases match TRBD1. Germline assignment: CDR1 SEHNR and CDR2 FQNEAQ (reference sequence). V shed 7 bases, J shed 5 bases, and the junction held 10 bases outside the gene matches. This CDR3 has 14 residues. Here the CDR3 reads CASTTTGTGETQYF. The CDR3 DNA follows: TGTGCCAGCACCACGACAGGGACCGGGGAGACCCAGTACTTC. Full variable domain (outside the CDR3, taken from reference TRBV7-9 and TRBJ2-5): DTGVSQNPRHKITKRGQNVTFRCDPISEHNRLYWYRQTLGQGPEFLTYFQNEAQLEKSRLLSDRFSAERPKGSFSTLEIQRTEQGDSAMYLCASTTTGTGETQYFGPGTRLLVL.

The chain has TRBV18 and TRBJ2-4, with a weak D call TRBD1 (5 bases). CDR1 and CDR2 (germline): KGHSH, LQKENI. The CDR3 sequence is 14 residues long. V lost 0 bases to trimming and J lost 6 bases, with 9 bases between them. The CDR3 loop reads CASSPPVQGNIQYF. In DNA form, the CDR3 reads TGTGCCAGCTCACCACCGGTTCAGGGAAACATTCAGTACTTC.